Presented here are 20 T cell receptor beta chains from one specimen sequenced in a study of shared clonotypes between healthy human individuals. The table came from immunoSEQ multiplex PCR; TCRdb's copy has only in-frame clones and leaves some out. The repertoire includes a few hundred thousand clones, around 80% of them detected once, and over 9.5% sits in the top ten. Input material: PBMCs. The receptors come from a woman aged 40 to 50 in good health. Some clones in this sample may be carry-over from other donors' samples.

The chain has TRBV11-2 and TRBJ2-7, with 9 bases lining up with TRBD1. Germline V gene lookup returns CDR1 SGHAT and CDR2 FQNNGV. V lost 1 base to trimming and J lost 9 bases; unmatched junction nucleotides: 16. The CDR3 extends over 17 amino acids. The CDR3 sequence is CASSLAGPGQGFNLQYF. The CDR3 DNA reads as TGTGCCAGCAGCTTAGCGGGACCGGGACAGGGTTTTAATCTGCAGTACTTC. The full variable domain, its missing parts supplied by reference TRBV11-2 and TRBJ2-7, is EAGVAQSPRYKIIEKRQSVAFWCNPISGHATLYWYQQILGQGPKLLIQFQNNGVVDDSQLPKDRFSAERLKGVDSTLKIQPAKLEDSAVYLCASSLAGPGQGFNLQYFGPGTRLTVT.

The rearrangement uses TRBV7-3 and TRBJ1-2; 9 nucleotides match TRBD1. Per the germline V gene, CDR1 is SGHTA and CDR2 is FQGTGA. The CDR3 has 22 residues. The trim removed 5 bases at V and 3 bases at J, leaving 28 bases unmatched. The CDR3 DNA is TGTGCCAGCAGCCCCCCCTCTGGGGACAGGGACGTGCGGCGGGGGTGGTACTATGGCTACACCTTC. Its translation: CASSPPSGDRDVRRGWYYGYTF.

Notes on this clone: The identical CDR3 is also encoded by other nucleotide sequences in the sample. CDR3 coding DNA: TGTGCCAGCAGTGAAACAGGGAAATATGGCTACACCTTC. Residues: CASSETGKYGYTF. The chain recombines TRBV6-1 with TRBJ1-2; D possibly corresponds to TRBD1 (6 bases). Trimming stripped 2 bases from V and 5 bases from J, with 9 bases between. CDR1 and CDR2 (germline): MNHNS, SASEGT. The CDR3 length is 13 residues.

The table lists this clone with a few counts. The chain carries TRBV28 and TRBJ1-2; the match to TRBD1 covers 9 bases. This CDR3 comprises 15 residues. Germline V gene lookup returns CDR1 MDHEN and CDR2 SYDVKM. Trimming cost V 3 bases and J 8 bases; bases outside gene matches: 10. The CDR3: CASSLGGTGIWGYTF. CDR3 nucleotides: TGTGCCAGCAGTTTGGGCGGGACAGGGATCTGGGGCTACACCTTC.

The rearrangement links TRBV7-6 to TRBJ2-1, with 7 bases lining up with TRBD2. Trimming took 3 bases from V and 5 from J; bases not matched to a gene: 4. Germline V gene lookup returns CDR1 SGHVS and CDR2 FNYEAQ. The CDR3 is made up of 14 amino acids. In nucleotides, the CDR3 is TGTGCCAGCAGCTTCGGACTAGAGAACAATGAGCAGTTCTTC. Its translation: CASSFGLENNEQFF.

This clone was seen ten or more times. The chain links TRBV18 to TRBJ2-5; perhaps TRBD2 as D (6 bases). From germline, CDR1 is KGHSH and CDR2 LQKENI. Trimming pared 6 bases from V and 5 bases from J, leaving 16 bases between. The CDR3 extends over 14 amino acids. The CDR3 DNA follows: TGTGCCAGCTCCCCCGGAACTAGCCAGGAGACCCAGTACTTC. Translated, it gives CASSPGTSQETQYF.

This clone was detected many times. The rearrangement links TRBV11-2 to TRBJ1-1; D perhaps matches TRBD1 (5 bases). This CDR3 has 14 residues. The germline V gene has CDR1 SGHAT and CDR2 FQNNGV. V lost 3 bases to trimming and J lost 2 bases, with 10 bases between them. The CDR3 here is CASSLLTVNTEAFF. The CDR3 nucleotides are TGTGCCAGCAGCTTGCTGACAGTTAACACTGAAGCTTTCTTT.

The V and J genes are TRBV9 and TRBJ2-3; 14 nucleotides match TRBD2. The CDR3 runs to 16 residues. V gave up 5 bases and J gave up 4 bases; unmatched junction bases: 6. Germline V gene data show CDR1 as SGDLS and CDR2 as YYNGEE. The CDR3 region has the DNA TGTGCCAGCAGTTCTGGGACTAGCGGGAGCGCAGATACGCAGTATTTT. It yields the protein CASSSGTSGSADTQYF.

This chain joins TRBV5-1 and TRBJ2-3; maybe TRBD2 (5 bases). Per germline, CDR1 SGHRS and CDR2 YFSETQ. The CDR3 contains 13 residues. V dropped 4 bases and J dropped 5 bases, with 11 bases sitting between them. CDR3 in amino acids: CASSGLEGDTQYF. DNA of the CDR3: TGCGCCAGCAGCGGGTTAGAGGGAGATACGCAGTATTTT.

CDR3 loop: CASSSQGVVEKLFF. The CDR3 DNA follows: TGTGCCAGCAGTTCACAGGGGGTTGTTGAAAAACTGTTTTTT. V is TRBV28 and J is TRBJ1-4, with 8 bases identical to TRBD1. This CDR3 is 14 amino acids long. V lost 4 bases to trimming and J lost 7 bases; unmatched junction nucleotides: 5. Germline V gives CDR1 MDHEN, CDR2 SYDVKM.

The genes are TRBV5-1 and TRBJ1-1; no clear D. Trimming took off 2 bases at V and 0 bases at J, with 11 bases between the two ends. Per germline, CDR1 SGHRS and CDR2 YFSETQ. The CDR3 totals 15 residues. The CDR3 DNA sequence: TGCGCCAGCAGCTTCCACTATGGAATGAACACTGAAGCTTTCTTT. It yields the protein CASSFHYGMNTEAFF.

This sequence joins TRBV6-6 and TRBJ1-2, with no clear D. CDR1 is MNHNY, CDR2 SVGAGI, per germline (reference sequence). CDR3 length: 14 residues. V was pared by 2 bases and J by 2 bases, with 9 bases between. CDR3 sequence: CASSYPSSNYGYTF. The CDR3 DNA reads as TGTGCCAGCAGTTACCCCTCGTCCAACTATGGCTACACCTTC.

The chain couples TRBV14 to TRBJ2-1; no firm D call. Germline CDR1 is SGHDN and CDR2 is FVKESK. Trimming stripped 1 base from V and 3 bases from J, with 13 bases between. The CDR3 contains 16 residues. CDR3 sequence reads: CASSQAGPIGYNEQFF. The CDR3, as DNA: TGTGCCAGCAGCCAAGCTGGCCCGATCGGCTACAATGAGCAGTTCTTC.

CDR3: CASNRSASAANTGELFF. The DNA of the CDR3 is TGTGCCAGCAACCGATCAGCCAGTGCTGCGAACACCGGGGAGCTGTTTTTT. The chain employs TRBV21-1 and TRBJ2-2. TRBV21-1 is designated a pseudogene. CDR3 length: 17 amino acids.

The chain has TRBV10-2 and TRBJ2-3; either TRBD1 or TRBD2 may supply D (6 bases each). This CDR3 is 15 amino acids long. The V gene's germline CDR1 is WSHSY and CDR2 SAAADI. V lost 0 bases and J lost 4, with 11 bases in between. The CDR3 coding sequence is TGCGCCAGCAGTGAGTCGACCGGGGGCCCAGATACGCAGTATTTT. Encoded protein: CASSESTGGPDTQYF.

This chain uses TRBV27 with TRBJ1-5, with 9 bases matching TRBD1. Germline V lookup: CDR1 MNHEY, CDR2 SMNVEV (reference sequence). V trimming: 5 bases; J trimming: 4 bases; junction bases outside the gene matches: 9. This CDR3 is built from 16 residues. CDR3 in amino acids: CASSHLGTGNNQPQHF. The DNA of the CDR3 is TGTGCCAGCAGTCACCTCGGGACAGGGAATAATCAGCCCCAGCATTTT.

This chain connects TRBV6-1 to TRBJ2-1; D not resolved. Trimming stripped 4 bases from V and 10 bases from J, with 14 bases between. This CDR3 has 13 residues. Germline CDR1 reads MNHNS; CDR2 reads SASEGT. The CDR3 DNA follows: TGTGCCAGCAGTGTAGGGCAGGTTAGCGAGCAGTTCTTC. Translated: CASSVGQVSEQFF.

The rearrangement links TRBV7-9 to TRBJ2-3; 9 nucleotides match TRBD2. V was clipped by 3 bases and J by 5 bases; unmatched bases: 3. Germline V CDR1 and CDR2: SEHNR, FQNEAQ (reference sequence). The CDR3 loop spans 14 amino acids. The CDR3 protein is CASSFSAGGDTQYF. The CDR3 DNA follows: TGTGCCAGCAGCTTTTCAGCGGGAGGAGATACGCAGTATTTT. Using reference TRBV7-9 and TRBJ2-3 for the parts outside the CDR3, the full variable domain is DTGVSQNPRHKITKRGQNVTFRCDPISEHNRLYWYRQTLGQGPEFLTYFQNEAQLEKSRLLSDRFSAERPKGSFSTLEIQRTEQGDSAMYLCASSFSAGGDTQYFGPGTRLTVL.

The DNA of the CDR3 is TGTGCCAGCCACCCTGGGCTAGCGGGATCTGAGCAGTACTTC. Its translation is CASHPGLAGSEQYF. This chain joins TRBV18 and TRBJ2-7; 9 bases match TRBD2. CDR1 and CDR2 from the germline V gene are KGHSH and LQKENI. The CDR3 extends over 14 amino acids. With V trimmed by 8 bases and J by 7 bases, 12 bases remained unmatched.

This chain joins TRBV5-1 and TRBJ2-2; D perhaps matches TRBD1 (8 bases). The CDR3 contains 15 residues. In germline, CDR1 is SGHRS, CDR2 YFSETQ. V was clipped by 4 bases and J by 6 bases, with 16 bases between them. CDR3 in DNA: TGCGCCAGCAGCCCCGACAGGGGAGGGTCCGGGGAGCTGTTTTTT. Amino acids: CASSPDRGGSGELFF.